One sample yielded the 19 T cell receptor beta chains listed below, sequenced in a study of response to subunit inactivated influenza vaccine. Each CDR3 protein is one row after TCRdb ran MiXCR on the RT-PCR reads. Among about 160,000 distinct CDR3 sequences, approximately 10% were seen once, and the ten largest hold around 12%. The sample was non-naive T cells sorted from PBMCs, taken about 40 days after vaccination. Source of these receptors: a middle-aged man who received an inactivated influenza vaccine.

CDR3 loop: CASSRTGFGELFF. The CDR3, as DNA: TGTGCCAGCAGCCGCACCGGGTTCGGGGAGCTGTTTTTT. The chain combines TRBV14 with TRBJ2-2; D gene ambiguous. The CDR3 extends over 13 amino acids. Germline V gene sequence: CDR1 SGHDN, CDR2 FVKESK. Trimming removed 4 bases from V and 7 bases from J, with 10 bases in between.

This clonotype has more than one count but fewer than ten. This chain connects TRBV28 to TRBJ1-5; TRBD1 aligns across 7 bases. V dropped 6 bases and J dropped 0; count of bases not matched to a gene: 8. The CDR3 is 16 residues long. From germline, CDR1 is MDHEN and CDR2 SYDVKM. The DNA for the CDR3 is TGTGCCAGCAGCTATTACAGGGGCTTTAGCAATCAGCCCCAGCATTTT. It yields the protein CASSYYRGFSNQPQHF.

J is TRBJ2-3 and V is TRBV19; possible D gene TRBD2, 5 bases. Trimming shortened V by 2 bases and J by 8 bases, and 14 bases separated the two germline ends. The CDR3 extends over 14 amino acids. The germline gives CDR1 LNHDA, CDR2 SQIVND (reference sequence). The CDR3 DNA reads TGTGCCAGTAGTATACCGGGCCTCGGAGGTACGCAGTATTTT. Translated: CASSIPGLGGTQYF. The full variable domain, completed using reference TRBV19 and TRBJ2-3, is DGGITQSPKYLFRKEGQNVTLSCEQNLNHDAMYWYRQDPGQGLRLIYYSQIVNDFQKGDIAEGYSVSREKKESFPLTVTSAQKNPTAFYLCASSIPGLGGTQYFGPGTRLTVL.

The rearrangement joins TRBV6-5 to TRBJ1-1; D gene ambiguous. The CDR3 spans 15 residues. Germline lookup yields CDR1 MNHEY and CDR2 SVGAGI. V was trimmed by 0 bases and J by 5 bases, leaving 13 bases between them. CDR3 residues: CASSYSSGIGTEAFF. The CDR3, as DNA: TGTGCCAGCAGTTACTCTTCGGGGATTGGTACTGAAGCTTTCTTT.

This chain joins TRBV19 and TRBJ1-5; 12 nucleotides match TRBD1. Trimming removed 5 bases from V and 7 bases from J; junction bases left unmatched: 6. The germline V gene encodes CDR1 LNHDA and CDR2 SQIVND (reference sequence). The CDR3 spans 15 residues. Here the CDR3 DNA reads TGTGCCAGTAGTGCCGGGACAGGGGGCGCGCAGCCCCAGCATTTT. Translated, it gives CASSAGTGGAQPQHF.

This clonotype was recorded many times. This chain connects TRBV20-1 to TRBJ1-2; D may be TRBD1 (5 bases). CDR1 is DFQATT and CDR2 is SNEGSKA in the germline V gene (reference sequence). The CDR3 sequence is 15 residues long. V dropped 4 bases and J dropped 2 bases, with 17 bases sitting between them. The DNA of the CDR3 is TGCAGTGCTACTCTCTGGGGGGTGATCAACTATGGCTACACCTTC. It yields the protein CSATLWGVINYGYTF.

This clonotype was observed at least ten times. The chain carries TRBV4-1 and TRBJ2-3; D might be TRBD2 (5 bases). The germline V gene encodes CDR1 MGHRA and CDR2 YSYEKL. The CDR3 spans 17 residues. Trimming shortened V by 1 base and J by 5 bases, and 19 bases separated the two germline ends. For the CDR3, the DNA is TGCGCCAGCAGCCAAGTAACCCCTAGCACGATCGAAGATACGCAGTATTTT. Its translation: CASSQVTPSTIEDTQYF.

In its sample, this clonotype was seen a few times. The chain recombines TRBV11-3 with TRBJ2-2; D is possibly TRBD2 (5 bases). Germline V gene sequence: CDR1 SGHNT, CDR2 YENEEA. This CDR3 is 16 amino acids long. With 1 base removed from V and 6 bases from J, the gap between germline ends came to 15 bases. CDR3 region: CASSLVGLAGPGELFF. Written as DNA, the CDR3 is TGTGCCAGCAGCTTAGTCGGGCTAGCTGGCCCCGGGGAGCTGTTTTTT.

This clonotype has a handful of counts. This rearrangement joins TRBV6-1 to TRBJ1-2, with TRBD1 identical over 10 bases. The ends lost 6 bases at V and 12 bases at J; junction bases unmatched: 10. The CDR3 has 13 residues. The germline gives CDR1 MNHNS, CDR2 SASEGT. The CDR3 region has the DNA TGTGCCAGCAGCTCAACCGGGACAGGGGTTAACACCTTC. Protein: CASSSTGTGVNTF.

The V and J genes are TRBV27 and TRBJ2-5; no reliable D call. In germline, CDR1 is MNHEY, CDR2 SMNVEV (reference sequence). CDR3 length: 15 amino acids. Trimming removed 6 bases from V and 0 bases from J, with 14 bases in between. The CDR3, as DNA: TGTGCCAGCAGAAGTCTCCTAGACTACCAAGAGACCCAGTACTTC. Its protein product is CASRSLLDYQETQYF.

J is TRBJ1-5 and V is TRBV12-3 or TRBV12-4; 7 positions match TRBD1. The DNA end lines up better with TRBJ2-3; the J call may be wrong. This CDR3 region has 14 residues. The CDR3 is CASCQGQFNQPQYF. The CDR3 DNA sequence: TGTGCCAGCTGTCAGGGACAGTTTAATCAGCCCCAGTATTTT.

The rearrangement joins TRBV6-2 or TRBV6-3 to TRBJ1-1, with D maybe TRBD1 (5 bases). This CDR3 has 11 residues. The V gene lost 6 bases and the J gene lost 10 bases, with 12 bases spanning the gap. Germline V gives CDR1 MNHEY, CDR2 SVGEGT. The CDR3 spells CASSTGTTAFF. The CDR3 coding sequence is TGTGCCAGCAGCACCGGGACGACAGCTTTCTTT.

This clonotype was recorded many times. The J gene is TRBJ1-4, the V gene TRBV7-6; 7 nucleotides align to TRBD1. CDR3 length equals 14 residues. The germline V gene has CDR1 SGHVS and CDR2 FNYEAQ. The ends lost 5 bases at V and 5 bases at J; junction bases unmatched: 5. The CDR3 here is CASSRGQQNEKLFF. The CDR3 DNA is TGTGCCAGCAGCCGGGGACAGCAGAATGAAAAACTGTTTTTT.

This clonotype occurred many times. The rearrangement links TRBV27 to TRBJ2-7, with 8 bases lining up with TRBD1. Germline loops: CDR1 MNHEY, CDR2 SMNVEV (reference sequence). The CDR3 sequence is 16 residues long. V trimming: 2 bases; J trimming: 5 bases; junction bases outside the gene matches: 11. In DNA, the CDR3 is TGTGCCAGCAGTTTAGTAGGACAGGGTTCATCGGACGAGCAGTACTTC. Translated, it gives CASSLVGQGSSDEQYF.

In its sample, this clonotype was seen a few times. This chain connects TRBV6-5 to TRBJ2-7; the match to TRBD2 covers 8 bases. Germline CDR1 reads MNHEY; CDR2 reads SVGAGI. J was trimmed by 6 bases and V by 0 bases; bases with no gene match: 4. The CDR3 has 14 amino acids. CDR3 nucleotide sequence: TGTGCCAGCAGTTACTCACCGACTAGCGCCGAGCAGTACTTC. It codes for CASSYSPTSAEQYF.

This clonotype was counted ten times or more. V and J are TRBV11-2 and TRBJ2-7; no firm D call. The V gene's germline CDR1 is SGHAT and CDR2 FQNNGV. The V end was cut by 0 bases, the J end by 6 bases, with 6 bases between. This CDR3 is 12 amino acids long. The CDR3 DNA reads TGTGCCAGCAGCTTAGAGGTTTCCGAGCAGTACTTC. This sequence encodes CASSLEVSEQYF.

This clonotype was picked up many times. This rearrangement joins TRBV12-3 or TRBV12-4 to TRBJ1-2, with D possibly matching TRBD1 (6 bases). Trimming cost V 6 bases and J 2 bases, with 16 bases left between them. This CDR3 comprises 15 residues. DNA for the CDR3: TGTGCCAGCAGCCCTTGGGCGGGGGCAAACTATGGCTACACCTTC. Its protein product is CASSPWAGANYGYTF.

This clonotype has ten or more counts. V usage is TRBV11-2 and J usage is TRBJ2-7; tentatively, D is TRBD1 (5 bases). Trimming cost V 5 bases and J 3 bases, with 14 bases left between them. Germline lookup yields CDR1 SGHAT and CDR2 FQNNGV. This CDR3 spans 14 amino acids. This CDR3 reads CASSPPGRDYEQYF. For the CDR3, the DNA is TGTGCCAGCAGCCCCCCGGGCAGGGACTACGAGCAGTACTTC.

The sample holds many counts of this clonotype. The CDR3 sequence: CSARAAGEQPQHF. In DNA, the CDR3 is TGCAGTGCTAGAGCCGCAGGGGAACAGCCCCAGCATTTT. The chain carries TRBV20-1 and TRBJ1-5, with D maybe TRBD1 (6 bases). The germline V and J ends were trimmed by 1 base and 7 bases, with 11 bases remaining between them. This CDR3 comprises 13 residues. Germline CDR1 is DFQATT and CDR2 is SNEGSKA (reference sequence).